This T cell receptor (beta chain) was captured by sequencing in a study of breast tumors, draining lymph nodes, adjacent tissues (dated by TCRdb to the mid-2010s). Regarding the complete study: Breast cancer patients provided tumor, adjacent nontumor tissue and axillary lymph nodes, and the study compared the TCR beta repertoires across these three sources. In human breast cancer, the study set out to evaluate how tumor, surrounding tissue and draining lymph node repertoires relate to one another and whether T cells may move between these sites. The paper's findings and limits, for the study overall: Tumor and nontumor tissue repertoires were found to be significantly more similar in luminal-like than in basal-like breast cancer. Rather than being directly demonstrated, the conclusion that tumor T cells originate in lymph nodes was presented as consistent with a hypothesis. The data were considered consistent with the idea that most tumor T cells come from the lymph node and then expand in tumor tissue. Tumor T-cell repertoires showed less diversity than lymph node repertoires and more diversity than nontumor tissue repertoires, and tumor T-cell repertoires showed preferential V and J gene usage.

The lymph node samples were taken from the axillary draining lymph nodes of breast cancer patients. The listed sequencing device is Illumina HiSeq 2000. Multiplex PCR amplification was used to generate the TCR beta chain libraries. The amplified TCR beta chain products were analyzed by high-throughput sequencing. The raw public data were reprocessed by TCRdb itself: fastp quality trimming at Q25, MiXCR clonotype calling, in-frame beta chains only. Rows with a matching CDR3 protein are joined into one entry that keeps the most common DNA and genes. This sample comprises fewer than 250,000 distinct CDR3 sequences, roughly 30% of them detected only once. Approximately 1.4% of the sample goes to the ten largest clones. This clonotype has at least ten counts. The target of this receptor is not known. Base qualities are missing; no much larger clone stands one base away. V was cut back by 6 bases and J by 0 bases, leaving a gap of 9 bases between them. CDR3 length: 15 amino acids, cysteine to phenylalanine. The read is trimmed to its CDR3 DNA, 45 bases read in frame from base 1.

The rearranged segments are TRBV12-3 or TRBV12-4 and TRBJ2-6, with no D gene named confidently. This clonotype was obtained from a female donor with breast cancer. Some clones in this sample may be carry-over from other donors' samples. Sequencing was done on a sample of axillary lymph node tissue. The CDR3 in this case is CASSPRGSGANVLTF. The DNA sequence follows: TGTGCCAGCAGCCCCCGCGGCTCTGGGGCCAACGTCCTGACTTTC.